Listed below are T cell receptor beta chains from one sample, sequenced in a study of T cells in Graves' hyperthyroidism and ophthalmopathy. From the multiplex PCR reads, TCRdb called clonotypes with MiXCR, one entry per CDR3 protein. The data show 490,000 or so distinct CDR3 sequences, over 35% seen once. The specimen was peripheral blood or thyroid tissue (not recorded which). The receptors originated from an adult woman with Graves' disease, either hyperthyroidism or ophthalmopathy (not recorded which). CDR3s include the opening cysteine and the closing phenylalanine or tryptophan. A D gene is named only where the DNA matches it firmly. Only some rows state a clone size, as once, few, many or a class for expanded clones.

v_call	clone_size	j_call	d_call	cdr3_nt	cdr3_aa
TRBV12-3/TRBV12-4	many	TRBJ1-3	TRBD1	TGTGCCGCGGCCGACAGGGTGGGAGGAAACACCATATATTTT	CAAADRVGGNTIYF
TRBV2	many	TRBJ2-5	TRBD2	TGTGCCAGCAGCCGTAGGGCTAGCGGCCAAGAGACCCAGTACTTC	CASSRRASGQETQYF
TRBV6-5	.	TRBJ1-2	.	TGTGCCAGCAGTCCCTCGCCCCAGGGTTGGGGGGCATATGGCTACACCTTC	CASSPSPQGWGAYGYTF
TRBV19	many	TRBJ1-1	.	TGTGCCAGTAAAGGTTGGACTGAAGCTTTCTTT	CASKGWTEAFF
TRBV5-1	.	TRBJ2-5	TRBD1	TGCGCCAGCAGCTTGAGGTCGACAGGGGCCTTGGACTTC	CASSLRSTGALDF
TRBV12-3/TRBV12-4	.	TRBJ1-4	.	TGTGCCAGCAGTCTCATAGGGGGGCGTAATGAAAAACTGTTTTTT	CASSLIGGRNEKLFF
TRBV4-1	many	TRBJ1-1	.	TGCGCCAGCAGCCACTCCGCTGAAGCTTTCTTT	CASSHSAEAFF
TRBV9	.	TRBJ2-7	.	TGTGCCAGCAGCGTAGTAGGGGCGAACACCGGGGAGCAGTACTTC	CASSVVGANTGEQYF
TRBV25-1	once	TRBJ2-5	TRBD2	TGTGCCAGCAGTGAATCCGGGACTAGTCGCCAAGAGACCCAGTACTTC	CASSESGTSRQETQYF
TRBV29-1	few	TRBJ1-2	TRBD1	TGCAGCGTTGGGAGCGACAGGGAAGGCTACACCTTC	CSVGSDREGYTF
TRBV2	.	TRBJ1-5	.	TGTGCCAGCACCGAACGGCAGGGTTTTCAGCCCCAGCATTTT	CASTERQGFQPQHF
TRBV5-1	.	TRBJ1-1	.	TGCGCCAGCAGCCCGCCGGGACTCGCTTCGGCGAACACTGAAGCTTTCTTT	CASSPPGLASANTEAFF
TRBV15	.	TRBJ2-7	TRBD2	TGTGCAACCAGCGATTCTGTGACTAGCGGGGACTACGAGCAGTACTTC	CATSDSVTSGDYEQYF
TRBV7-9	few	TRBJ2-2	.	TGTGCCACAAAGCGGACAGAGCCCTACACCGGGGAGCTGTTTTTT	CATKRTEPYTGELFF
TRBV7-2	.	TRBJ1-2	.	TGTGCCAGCAGCCGCGATGGGTATGGCTACACCTTC	CASSRDGYGYTF
TRBV10-3	.	TRBJ2-6	.	TGTGCCATCAGTGAGTACGGAGACAACGTCCTGACTTTC	CAISEYGDNVLTF
TRBV20-1	many	TRBJ2-7	TRBD2	TGCAGTGCTATAGGACTAGCGGGATACTCCTACGAGCAGTACTTC	CSAIGLAGYSYEQYF
TRBV5-1	few	TRBJ2-7	TRBD2	TGCGCCAGCAGCTTGGCCCTAGCGGCCAGCTCCTACGAGCAGTACTTC	CASSLALAASSYEQYF
TRBV4-1	many	TRBJ1-1	.	TGCGCCAGCAGCCAAGACTTAGAAGGGCAGCTGAACACTGAAGCTTTCTTT	CASSQDLEGQLNTEAFF
TRBV5-1	many	TRBJ1-2	.	TGCGCCAGCAGCGACCAGACAGGACCCTATGGCTACACCTTC	CASSDQTGPYGYTF
TRBV10-3	few	TRBJ1-4	.	TGTGCCATCAGTGAGTCCGAGGGGACTGTGGTAGCGGAAAAACTGTTTTTT	CAISESEGTVVAEKLFF
TRBV12-3/TRBV12-4	.	TRBJ1-5	.	TGTGCCAGCAGTTATACAGGTACAGGGCCCCAGCATTTT	CASSYTGTGPQHF
TRBV19	.	TRBJ1-6	.	TGTGCCAGTAAGCAGGACTCCTATAATTCACCCCTCCACTTT	CASKQDSYNSPLHF
TRBV6-5	.	TRBJ2-7	TRBD2	TGTGCCAGCAGTTTAAGGCGGGAGGGGACCCGCTACGAGCAGTACTTC	CASSLRREGTRYEQYF
TRBV14	many	TRBJ1-1	.	TGTGCCAGCAGCCTCCAGGGAATCACTGAAGCTTTCTTT	CASSLQGITEAFF
TRBV5-1	.	TRBJ2-5	.	TGCGCCAGCAGCTTCGGCGGGGCGCGGGGAGAGACCCAGTACTTC	CASSFGGARGETQYF
TRBV7-9	.	TRBJ1-5	.	TGTGCCAGCAGCTGGGGACGAACTAGCAATCAGCCCCAGAATTTT	CASSWGRTSNQPQNF
TRBV10-1	many	TRBJ2-2	TRBD1	TGCGCCAGCATGCCCGGGACAGGGAACCGGGAGCTGTTTTTT	CASMPGTGNRELFF
TRBV4-2	.	TRBJ2-7	TRBD2	TGTGCCAGCAGCCACGGACCAGCGGGATATTACGAGCAGTACTTC	CASSHGPAGYYEQYF
TRBV5-1	many	TRBJ2-5	TRBD2	TGCGCCAGCAGCACATCCGGGACTAGGGAGACCCAGTACTTC	CASSTSGTRETQYF
TRBV7-2	.	TRBJ1-1	.	TGTGCCAGCAGCCCTCAAGGGGAGGGGACTGAAGCTTTCTTT	CASSPQGEGTEAFF
TRBV7-9	.	TRBJ2-5	TRBD2	TGTGCCAGCAGAGTAGGACTAGCGGATCAAGAGACCCAGTACTTC	CASRVGLADQETQYF
TRBV7-9	many	TRBJ1-1	.	TGTGCCAGCAGCTCGGATCGGACCACTGAAGCTTTCTTT	CASSSDRTTEAFF
TRBV6-7	many	TRBJ1-6	.	TGTGCCAGTGCTGATTCACCCCTCCACTTT	CASADSPLHF
TRBV7-9	.	TRBJ1-4	.	.	CASIYLCSVAEGVQEKLFF
TRBV10-3	few	TRBJ1-1	.	TGTGCCATCAGCAAGACAGAGAACACTGAAGCTTTCTTT	CAISKTENTEAFF
TRBV7-9	.	TRBJ1-2	.	TGTGCCAGCAGCCCACATGGACAGCCTTCGGGGTATGGCTACACCTTC	CASSPHGQPSGYGYTF
TRBV7-2	many	TRBJ2-2	.	TGTGCCAGCAGCACAAGACAGACCGGGGAGCTGTTTTTT	CASSTRQTGELFF
TRBV10-3	few	TRBJ1-2	.	TGTGCCATCAGTGAGTCGACTCCTGTAGGGCGCGGCTACACCTTC	CAISESTPVGRGYTF
TRBV7-2	.	TRBJ1-4	TRBD1	TGTGCCAGCAGCTACGGGACAGGTTTTGAAAAACTGTTTTTT	CASSYGTGFEKLFF
TRBV12-3/TRBV12-4	few	TRBJ1-4	.	TGTGCCAGCAGTACGGGGGGAGGTGAAAAACTGTTTTTT	CASSTGGGEKLFF